The 26 T cell receptor beta chains below come from one sample, sequenced in a study of blood T cell repertoires in COVID-19. The protocol was immunoSEQ multiplex PCR, while the TCRdb copy is restricted to in-frame clones and leaves out a portion. There are 300,000 to 450,000 clones in the sample; more than 70% occur only once, and less than 11% lies in the top ten. Source material: peripheral blood. The receptors here all came from a woman aged 30 to 39 with COVID-19, enrolled during active disease.

The genes are TRBV6-6 and TRBJ1-2, with 7 bases fitting TRBD1. Germline assignment: CDR1 MNHNY and CDR2 SVGAGI (reference sequence). The CDR3 length is 16 residues. Trimming cost V 8 bases and J 3 bases; bases outside gene matches: 15. CDR3 sequence (DNA): TGTGCCAGCGGCCCCCCTTTGGACAGGCTGCACTATGGCTACACCTTC. It encodes CASGPPLDRLHYGYTF.

The V call is TRBV2, the J call TRBJ2-5; 8 bases map to TRBD1. Germline values: CDR1 SNHLY, CDR2 FYNNEI. V was pared by 6 bases and J by 7 bases, with 4 bases of the junction left unmatched. The CDR3 is 12 amino acids. The CDR3 nucleotides are TGTGCCAGCAGACGGGGGACAGGGACCCAGTACTTC. Protein: CASRRGTGTQYF.

This clone was counted between two and nine times. J is TRBJ2-7 and V is TRBV5-1; perhaps TRBD1 as D (6 bases). CDR3 size: 13 residues. Looked up from germline, CDR1 is SGHRS and CDR2 is YFSETQ. V was shortened by 3 bases and J by 5 bases, with 12 bases between the two germline ends. The CDR3 sequence: CASSSRGTHEQYF. CDR3 nucleotides: TGCGCCAGCAGCTCTAGGGGGACCCACGAGCAGTACTTC.

V and J are TRBV24-1 and TRBJ2-2, with D unresolved. The CDR3 runs 15 residues. Trimming cost V 4 bases and J 5 bases, with 13 bases left between them. Germline loops: CDR1 KGHDR, CDR2 SFDVKD. This CDR3 is CATSDAIRVTGELFF. Here the CDR3 DNA reads TGTGCCACCAGTGACGCGATTCGGGTGACCGGGGAGCTGTTTTTT.

The chain is built from TRBV27 and TRBJ2-3, with 12 bases fitting TRBD2. Trimming at V came to 2 bases and at J to 3 bases, leaving 3 bases not matched to a gene. The CDR3 is made up of 16 amino acids. Per germline, CDR1 MNHEY and CDR2 SMNVEV (reference sequence). CDR3 nucleotide sequence: TGTGCCAGCAGTTTACTGCTAGCGGGAGGGACAGATACGCAGTATTTT. Protein: CASSLLLAGGTDTQYF.

This sequence joins TRBV19 and TRBJ2-7; 7 bases line up with TRBD2. Germline assignment: CDR1 LNHDA and CDR2 SQIVND (reference sequence). This CDR3 comprises 12 residues. V shed 3 bases and J 6 bases; nucleotides not matched to a gene: 2. CDR3 protein: CASSIGGSEQYF. The CDR3 DNA is TGTGCCAGTAGTATCGGGGGGAGCGAGCAGTACTTC.

The rearrangement links TRBV7-2 to TRBJ1-4; D remains ambiguous. V dropped 1 base and J dropped 8 bases, with 8 bases sitting between them. CDR1 is SGHTA and CDR2 is FQGNSA in the germline V gene. The CDR3 runs to 13 residues. The CDR3 sequence is CASSLVAGEKLFF. CDR3 in DNA: TGTGCCAGCAGCTTAGTGGCGGGCGAAAAACTGTTTTTT.

The chain couples TRBV27 to TRBJ2-1; no clear D. Germline lookup yields CDR1 MNHEY and CDR2 SMNVEV (reference sequence). V lost 1 base and J lost 8, with 12 bases in between. The CDR3 contains 14 residues. CDR3 sequence (DNA): TGTGCCAGCAGTTTATTGACTCCCGCGGATGAGCAGTTCTTC. Protein sequence: CASSLLTPADEQFF.

This sequence joins TRBV5-1 and TRBJ1-1; possibly TRBD1 for D (5 bases). The CDR3 is made up of 14 amino acids. V was trimmed by 1 base and J by 4 bases, leaving 11 bases between them. Germline CDR1 SGHRS, CDR2 YFSETQ. CDR3 bases: TGCGCCAGCAGCTTGACAGGCTACGGCACTGAAGCTTTCTTT. Its protein is CASSLTGYGTEAFF. The variable domain in full, with the rest retrieved from reference TRBV5-1 and TRBJ1-1, is KAGVTQTPRYLIKTRGQQVTLSCSPISGHRSVSWYQQTPGQGLQFLFEYFSETQRNKGNFPGRFSGRQFSNSRSEMNVSTLELGDSALYLCASSLTGYGTEAFFGQGTRLTVV.

The V call is TRBV3-1 (or the pseudogene TRBV3-2), the J call TRBJ2-1, with 7 bases matching TRBD1. V dropped 5 bases and J dropped 4; count of bases not matched to a gene: 5. CDR3 size: 14 residues. Germline V gene lookup returns CDR1 LGHDT and CDR2 YNNKEL (reference sequence). CDR3 DNA: TGTGCCAGCAGCGACCGGGGACAGTACAATGAGCAGTTCTTC. Translating gives CASSDRGQYNEQFF.

The chain is built from TRBV14 and TRBJ2-7; D uncertain. The CDR3 has 13 residues. From germline, CDR1 is SGHDN and CDR2 FVKESK. Trimming removed 1 base from V and 5 bases from J, with 9 bases in between. CDR3: CASSQVNGHEQYF. The DNA for the CDR3 is TGTGCCAGCAGCCAAGTAAATGGCCACGAGCAGTACTTC.

The chain links TRBV24-1 to TRBJ2-3, with unresolved D. The germline CDR1 and CDR2 sequences are KGHDR and SFDVKD. Trimming left V 4 bases short and J 1 base short, with 8 bases between. There are 14 residues in the CDR3. The CDR3 reads CATSDPSGTDTQYF. The CDR3 region has the DNA TGTGCCACCAGTGACCCGAGCGGCACAGATACGCAGTATTTT.

The chain links TRBV9 to TRBJ2-1; 10 bases are a match to TRBD2. V lost 0 bases, J lost 7 bases, and 4 bases stayed unmatched. Germline V gene sequence: CDR1 SGDLS, CDR2 YYNGEE. The CDR3 contains 15 residues. The CDR3 loop is CASSVGLAGTNEQFF. For the CDR3, the DNA is TGTGCCAGCAGCGTAGGACTAGCGGGCACAAATGAGCAGTTCTTC.

This sequence joins TRBV9 and TRBJ2-7; 7 bases map to TRBD1. With V trimmed by 0 bases and J by 3 bases, 3 bases remained unmatched. The CDR3 has 14 residues. CDR1 is SGDLS and CDR2 is YYNGEE in the germline V gene. CDR3 region: CASSVGDRVYEQYF. The CDR3 nucleotides are TGTGCCAGCAGCGTAGGAGACAGGGTCTACGAGCAGTACTTC.

This clone was seen more than once but under ten times. The chain employs TRBV5-1 and TRBJ1-1; D gene ambiguous. V was pared by 0 bases and J by 2 bases, with 8 bases between. The CDR3 sequence is 14 residues long. Germline V lookup: CDR1 SGHRS, CDR2 YFSETQ. CDR3 sequence: CASSLAQTNTEAFF. CDR3 nucleotide sequence: TGCGCCAGCAGCTTGGCCCAGACTAACACTGAAGCTTTCTTT.

J is TRBJ2-7 and V is TRBV25-1; 14 bases are shared with TRBD2. V was clipped by 4 bases and J by 4 bases; unmatched bases: 6. CDR3 length: 16 residues. Looked up from germline, CDR1 is MGHDK and CDR2 is SYGVNS. CDR3 loop: CASSAGLAGEGYEQYF. The CDR3 nucleotides read TGTGCCAGCAGTGCGGGACTAGCGGGAGAAGGGTACGAGCAGTACTTC.

In nucleotides, the CDR3 is TGTGCCAGCAGTGATATGCTCTATAGCAATCAGCCCCAGCATTTT. It yields the protein CASSDMLYSNQPQHF. V usage is TRBV6-1 and J usage is TRBJ1-5; D gene unclear. Germline V lookup: CDR1 MNHNS, CDR2 SASEGT. Trimming removed 3 bases at V and 0 bases at J, with 9 bases between. This CDR3 is 15 amino acids long.

V gene TRBV19 combines with J gene TRBJ1-1, with 9 bases fitting TRBD1. After removal of 5 bases from V and 4 bases from J, the junction contained 2 bases not matched to a gene. Per germline, CDR1 LNHDA and CDR2 SQIVND (reference sequence). The CDR3 is made up of 13 amino acids. The CDR3 nucleotides are TGTGCCAGTAGTGCGACAGGGGGCACTGAAGCTTTCTTT. This translates into CASSATGGTEAFF.

The rearrangement joins TRBV24-1 to TRBJ2-5; D not resolved. From germline, CDR1 is KGHDR and CDR2 SFDVKD. Trimming cost V 5 bases and J 0 bases, with 9 bases left between them. This CDR3 comprises 14 residues. In DNA form, the CDR3 reads TGTGCCACCAGTGTGGGCAGGAACCAAGAGACCCAGTACTTC. Translation gives CATSVGRNQETQYF.

The chain has TRBV7-9 and TRBJ2-3; D is possibly TRBD2 (7 bases). The CDR3 runs to 14 residues. Germline V gene lookup returns CDR1 SEHNR and CDR2 FQNEAQ (reference sequence). Trimming removed 1 base at V and 5 bases at J, with 10 bases between. DNA for the CDR3: TGTGCCAGCAGCTTAGACGGGGGGCGAGATACGCAGTATTTT. It encodes CASSLDGGRDTQYF.

The genes are TRBV5-8 and TRBJ2-5; maybe TRBD2 (6 bases). Germline V CDR1 and CDR2: SGHTS, YDEGEE. With 4 bases removed from V and 5 bases from J, the gap between germline ends came to 12 bases. The CDR3 length is 13 residues. The chain's CDR3 is CASSGAGHETQYF. The CDR3 bases are TGTGCCAGCAGCGGGGCGGGGCACGAGACCCAGTACTTC.

This clone appeared a single time. The chain joins TRBV15 to TRBJ2-3; no definite D call. From germline, CDR1 is LNHNV and CDR2 YYDKDF (reference sequence). Trimming cost V 0 bases and J 0 bases, with 10 bases left between them. This CDR3 has 16 amino acids. DNA of the CDR3: TGTGCCACCAGCAGAGATCTACAGAGTAGCACAGATACGCAGTATTTT. Its translation is CATSRDLQSSTDTQYF.

This chain links TRBV9 with TRBJ2-3; 13 nucleotides agree with TRBD2. V shed 4 bases, J shed 11 bases, and the junction held 10 bases outside the gene matches. Germline CDR1 reads SGDLS; CDR2 reads YYNGEE. The CDR3 has 15 amino acids. The CDR3 region is CASSSSTSGRYRQYF. The CDR3 nucleotides read TGTGCCAGCAGCTCCTCGACTAGCGGGAGGTATAGGCAGTATTTT.

Regarding this clone: The identical CDR3 is also encoded by other nucleotide sequences in the sample. This rearrangement joins TRBV6-5 to TRBJ2-7; TRBD1 matches 8 bases. The junction had 3 bases not matched to a gene; V was cut back by 5 bases and J by 3 bases. Germline V CDR1 and CDR2: MNHEY, SVGAGI. This CDR3 spans 13 amino acids. The CDR3 reads CASSRDRGYEQYF. The CDR3 DNA is TGTGCCAGCAGTAGAGACAGGGGCTACGAGCAGTACTTC.

V usage is TRBV7-9 and J usage is TRBJ2-1, with 11 positions matching TRBD1. CDR3 length: 16 residues. Germline lookup yields CDR1 SEHNR and CDR2 FQNEAQ (reference sequence). The J segment lost 9 bases and the V segment lost 5 bases, leaving 12 bases of the junction unmatched. The CDR3 region is CASSRLAGTGGSEQFF. The CDR3 DNA follows: TGTGCCAGCAGCCGCTTAGCCGGGACAGGGGGAAGTGAGCAGTTCTTC.

V and J are TRBV29-1 and TRBJ2-1; D not resolved. The ends were cut back, 6 bases at V and 4 bases at J, with 13 bases in the middle. This CDR3 has 13 residues. Germline V gene data show CDR1 as SQVTM and CDR2 as ANQGSEA. The CDR3 region is CSVARDGYNEQFF. As DNA, the CDR3 is TGCAGCGTCGCTAGAGACGGTTACAATGAGCAGTTCTTC.